This T cell receptor (beta chain) originates from a study of blood T cell repertoires in COVID-19 (dated by TCRdb to about 2020). Study-wide context: The collaborator samples originated in the United States, Italy and Spain and spanned the acute and convalescent phases of COVID-19. The prospective study material was composed of cDNA or gDNA derived from T cells, B-cell-depleted T cells, or PBMCs. The dataset comprised deeply sampled blood TCRbeta repertoires from subjects exposed to, actively infected with, or recovered from COVID-19. The repertoires were released in a freely available public database intended as a resource for research on the immune response to SARS-CoV-2. The samples were drawn from two sources: the first 160 participants of the ongoing ImmuneRACE study, and fewer than 1,500 subjects contributed by 6 global collaborators. A de-identified subject ID, COVID-19 status, age in years and sex were almost always included in the sample metadata. HLA class I and class II types, where available, came from metadata supplied by the sample provider rather than from assay-based typing.

The full study reports these points: The amount of clinical and demographic metadata varied by source and participant and was provided uncurated.

CDR1 and CDR2 are read off the germline V gene as MGHRA and YSYEKL. The cysteine opens and the phenylalanine closes a CDR3 of 13 amino acids. Here the CDR3 DNA is all that survives: 39 bases in frame from base 1. The V and J ends are trimmed by 1 base and 3 bases, leaving 6 bases between them. Samples from volunteer blood donors who had recovered from COVID-19 were contributed by a second Seattle source. Collaborating institutions collected whole blood in K2EDTA tubes following their own protocols. For TCRbeta analysis, collaborator samples were shipped as frozen whole blood, as isolated PBMCs, or as DNA extracted from either sample type. About this clone: Its antigen specificity is not known. Base quality data are lacking; no much larger clone is found one base away.

TCRbeta CDR3 regions were amplified from genomic DNA using the immunoSEQ Assay, a bias-controlled multiplex PCR. The original methods were these. The number of nucleated cells in each sample was estimated by amplification of reference gene primers within the assay. Sequence reads were collapsed and filtered to measure the absolute abundance of every unique TCRbeta CDR3 rearrangement. For each sample, productive Simpson clonality was calculated by taking the square root of Simpson's diversity index across productive rearrangements. The clones in this table, taken by TCRdb from immuneACCESS, are in-frame only. Not every clone is retained; where verified, under half of the shortfall comes from an unresolved V gene, and the cause of the rest is unknown. V and J calls plus clone size are reproduced from that table; the DNA served to infer D and trimming. Counted in this sample were some 250,000 clones; 75% to 90% of them appeared once. Around 7.2% of the sample lies in the top ten.

The rearrangement combines TRBV4-1 with TRBJ1-1, with the D gene too uncertain to name. The receptor was isolated from a man aged 55 to 70 who had recovered from COVID-19. Sequenced input: peripheral blood. The CDR3 region reads CASSQGGYTEAFF. The DNA sequence is as follows: TGCGCCAGCAGCCAAGGAGGATACACTGAAGCTTTCTTT.